The present TCR beta chain was sequenced within a study of blood T cell repertoires in COVID-19. Overall study: Researchers got acute and convalescent COVID-19 samples from the United States, Italy and Spain. The cDNA or gDNA used as material had been derived from T cells, B-cell-depleted T cells, or PBMCs.

In the authors' workflow: Amplification of reference gene primers was used by the study to estimate nucleated cell counts. The data were produced by immunoSEQ multiplex PCR, yet TCRdb's version contains in-frame clones alone and is incomplete. The D gene and trimming were derived from the DNA, and the V and J assignments and clone size from that table. The repertoire holds about 85,000 clones, with less than 85% as singletons. Details on this clone: Germline is not matched at one junction end, which may reflect a read error.

The CDR3 runs 13 residues. CDR1 is SGHRS and CDR2 is YFSETQ in the germline V gene. Specimen: peripheral blood. The V gene is TRBV5-1, the J gene TRBJ2-1; possible D gene TRBD2, 5 bases. This receptor was identified in a human donor in a cohort sampled during active COVID-19. CDR3 loop: CASGLDWYNEQFF. The CDR3 DNA reads TGCGCCAGCGGCTTGGACTGGTACAATGAGCAGTTCTTC.